The source of this TCR beta chain is a study of blood T cell repertoires in COVID-19. Turning to the study itself: Donors in the United States, Italy and Spain gave samples during acute or convalescent COVID-19. PBMCs, B-cell-depleted T cells, or T cells provided the cDNA or gDNA that made up the material.

This CDR3 comprises 15 residues. J gave up 7 bases and V 4 bases, and 4 bases lay outside the gene matches. Germline CDR1 KGHSH, CDR2 LQKENI. Original methodology: Scientists estimated how many nucleated cells there were by amplifying reference gene primers. Data came from immunoSEQ multiplex PCR; TCRdb stores just in-frame clones and leaves some out. D and trimming were read from the DNA, whereas the V and J calls and clone size are those reported in that table. The sample lists 85,000 to 100,000 clones; 70% to 85% were seen once. The clonotype originates from a human donor in a cohort sampled during active COVID-19. The sequencing sample was made of peripheral blood. The rearrangement joins TRBV18 to TRBJ1-6; 10 bases map to TRBD1. CDR3 residues: CASSRTTGGNSPLHF. The CDR3 coding sequence is TGTGCCAGCTCACGGACGACAGGGGGCAATTCACCCCTCCACTTT.